This T cell receptor beta chain stems from a study of blood T cell repertoires in COVID-19. About the research overall: The analysed material was cDNA or gDNA that came from T cells, B-cell-depleted T cells, or PBMCs.

Under the authors' procedure: Amplified reference gene primers provided the basis for estimating nucleated cell counts. Measured with immunoSEQ multiplex PCR; TCRdb has only the in-frame clones, and not every one. V, J and clone size are those of that table, while D and trimming were read from the DNA. The sample contains approximately 490,000 clones, roughly nine tenths of which appear only once. This CDR3 contains 14 residues. V was pared by 4 bases and J by 5 bases, with 15 bases between. Germline V CDR1 and CDR2: SGHRS, YFSETQ. Participant-given clinical history determined each cohort assignment. This receptor was obtained from a woman under 30 who had recovered from COVID-19. The J gene is TRBJ2-5, the V gene TRBV5-1; a weak D match, TRBD2 (6 bases). The specimen was PBMCs or T cells enriched from blood (not recorded which). The CDR3 here is CASSRLGGEETQYF. Written as DNA, the CDR3 is TGCGCCAGCAGCCGGCTGGGCGGGGAGGAGACCCAGTACTTC.